This section outlines one T cell receptor (beta chain) sequence together with its context. This clonotype was found a few times. Its antigen is currently not known. Base qualities are not at hand, and no much larger clone is one base apart. The germline V gene yields KGHDR for CDR1 and SFDVKD for CDR2. A distance of 9 bases separates the germline ends of V and J, which lose 0 bases and 5 bases respectively. There are 15 amino acids in the CDR3, from cysteine to phenylalanine inclusive. Only the CDR3 DNA stays, 45 bases, in frame from base 1. The protocol used for the library was multiplex PCR. TCRdb names Illumina HiSeq 4000 as the instrument used. TCR beta libraries were built with iRepertoire HTBI primers and Arm-PCR amplification of CDR3 regions. Before sequencing, the PCR products underwent gel purification. For the original study's pipeline: A total of 62 TRBV and about 13 TRBJ segments were identified across samples and were used for gene usage analysis of CDR3 amino acid clonotypes. Filtered high-quality paired reads were merged into contigs using COPE and FqMerger. BLAST was used to align contigs to IMGT TRBV, TRBD and TRBJ reference genes, and CDR3 was defined according to IMGT. Highly expanded clones were defined as clonotypes with a frequency above 0.1%. Repertoire diversity was measured by Shannon entropy, and V-J evenness by the Gini coefficient. Public clonotypes were defined as clonotypes shared by more than one individual. The public reads were reanalyzed by TCRdb: fastp trimming at Q25, MiXCR alignment, in-frame beta chains only. Entries that share a CDR3 protein sequence are merged under the most common genes and DNA. The V and J calls were not made by the authors but by TCRdb's processing. Counted in this sample were 300,000 to 400,000 distinct CDR3 sequences; about 18% of them appeared once. Of the sample, 29% is held by the ten largest clones.

This entry is derived from a study of regulatory T cells in long-lasting Graves disease (TCRdb year 2021). For the wider study: To count as having persistent Graves' disease, a patient had to have received antithyroid drug treatment for over 5 years with TSH receptor autoantibodies remaining persistently positive. TCR sequencing covered some 13 persistent and approximately 20 newly diagnosed Graves' disease patients, 33 samples in total. The study was conducted in China and was registered as a clinical trial. On average, persistent Graves' disease patients in the clinical cohort had been on antithyroid drugs for approximately ten years. Peripheral blood TCR sequencing and RNA sequencing compared persistent Graves' disease patients with newly diagnosed Graves' disease patients.

Summary of the overall study and its limitations: Sequencing and analysis were limited to the TCR beta chain. More public clonotypes were shared among persistent patients (around 3,000) than among newly diagnosed patients (just under 1,000). Compared with newly diagnosed patients, patients with persistent Graves' disease had lower TCR Shannon entropy and fewer highly expanded clones, which suggests clonal expansion. Peripheral blood alone was examined, since thyroid tissue, which constituted the primary lesion, could not be accessed. The authors noted that the small sample size was a limitation that may lower accuracy. Preferential use of TRBV28, TRBJ1-2 and TRBJ2-5 was observed in persistent disease, whereas TRBV20-1 and TRBJ2-1 were favored in newly diagnosed disease.

According to the study, the label for this sample's time point signals: persistent/refractory GD, antithyroid drugs over 5 years with positive TRAb. RNA was extracted from PBMCs in TRIzol for both TCR sequencing and RNA sequencing. Graves' disease was diagnosed according to American Thyroid Association guidelines. Recruitment of patients was carried out at an endocrinology department in Xi'an, China. From each patient, approximately 10 milliliters of peripheral blood was collected into an EDTA anticoagulant tube. Ficoll Paque Plus density gradient separation was used to isolate PBMCs, and no further T cell sorting was done. An Agilent 2100 Bioanalyzer and agarose gel were used to check RNA quality, while a NanoDrop 2000 measured RNA concentration.

Here the chain combines TRBV24-1 and TRBJ2-2, with a weak D call of TRBD1 (5 bases match). This TCR was recovered from a female donor with Graves disease. This specimen consisted of peripheral blood mononuclear cells (PBMCs), obtained when the disease was refractory, from a patient treated with antithyroid drugs. The CDR3 is CATSDLATGTGELFF. The sequenced DNA: TGTGCCACCAGTGATTTGGCTACAGGAACCGGGGAGCTGTTTTTT.